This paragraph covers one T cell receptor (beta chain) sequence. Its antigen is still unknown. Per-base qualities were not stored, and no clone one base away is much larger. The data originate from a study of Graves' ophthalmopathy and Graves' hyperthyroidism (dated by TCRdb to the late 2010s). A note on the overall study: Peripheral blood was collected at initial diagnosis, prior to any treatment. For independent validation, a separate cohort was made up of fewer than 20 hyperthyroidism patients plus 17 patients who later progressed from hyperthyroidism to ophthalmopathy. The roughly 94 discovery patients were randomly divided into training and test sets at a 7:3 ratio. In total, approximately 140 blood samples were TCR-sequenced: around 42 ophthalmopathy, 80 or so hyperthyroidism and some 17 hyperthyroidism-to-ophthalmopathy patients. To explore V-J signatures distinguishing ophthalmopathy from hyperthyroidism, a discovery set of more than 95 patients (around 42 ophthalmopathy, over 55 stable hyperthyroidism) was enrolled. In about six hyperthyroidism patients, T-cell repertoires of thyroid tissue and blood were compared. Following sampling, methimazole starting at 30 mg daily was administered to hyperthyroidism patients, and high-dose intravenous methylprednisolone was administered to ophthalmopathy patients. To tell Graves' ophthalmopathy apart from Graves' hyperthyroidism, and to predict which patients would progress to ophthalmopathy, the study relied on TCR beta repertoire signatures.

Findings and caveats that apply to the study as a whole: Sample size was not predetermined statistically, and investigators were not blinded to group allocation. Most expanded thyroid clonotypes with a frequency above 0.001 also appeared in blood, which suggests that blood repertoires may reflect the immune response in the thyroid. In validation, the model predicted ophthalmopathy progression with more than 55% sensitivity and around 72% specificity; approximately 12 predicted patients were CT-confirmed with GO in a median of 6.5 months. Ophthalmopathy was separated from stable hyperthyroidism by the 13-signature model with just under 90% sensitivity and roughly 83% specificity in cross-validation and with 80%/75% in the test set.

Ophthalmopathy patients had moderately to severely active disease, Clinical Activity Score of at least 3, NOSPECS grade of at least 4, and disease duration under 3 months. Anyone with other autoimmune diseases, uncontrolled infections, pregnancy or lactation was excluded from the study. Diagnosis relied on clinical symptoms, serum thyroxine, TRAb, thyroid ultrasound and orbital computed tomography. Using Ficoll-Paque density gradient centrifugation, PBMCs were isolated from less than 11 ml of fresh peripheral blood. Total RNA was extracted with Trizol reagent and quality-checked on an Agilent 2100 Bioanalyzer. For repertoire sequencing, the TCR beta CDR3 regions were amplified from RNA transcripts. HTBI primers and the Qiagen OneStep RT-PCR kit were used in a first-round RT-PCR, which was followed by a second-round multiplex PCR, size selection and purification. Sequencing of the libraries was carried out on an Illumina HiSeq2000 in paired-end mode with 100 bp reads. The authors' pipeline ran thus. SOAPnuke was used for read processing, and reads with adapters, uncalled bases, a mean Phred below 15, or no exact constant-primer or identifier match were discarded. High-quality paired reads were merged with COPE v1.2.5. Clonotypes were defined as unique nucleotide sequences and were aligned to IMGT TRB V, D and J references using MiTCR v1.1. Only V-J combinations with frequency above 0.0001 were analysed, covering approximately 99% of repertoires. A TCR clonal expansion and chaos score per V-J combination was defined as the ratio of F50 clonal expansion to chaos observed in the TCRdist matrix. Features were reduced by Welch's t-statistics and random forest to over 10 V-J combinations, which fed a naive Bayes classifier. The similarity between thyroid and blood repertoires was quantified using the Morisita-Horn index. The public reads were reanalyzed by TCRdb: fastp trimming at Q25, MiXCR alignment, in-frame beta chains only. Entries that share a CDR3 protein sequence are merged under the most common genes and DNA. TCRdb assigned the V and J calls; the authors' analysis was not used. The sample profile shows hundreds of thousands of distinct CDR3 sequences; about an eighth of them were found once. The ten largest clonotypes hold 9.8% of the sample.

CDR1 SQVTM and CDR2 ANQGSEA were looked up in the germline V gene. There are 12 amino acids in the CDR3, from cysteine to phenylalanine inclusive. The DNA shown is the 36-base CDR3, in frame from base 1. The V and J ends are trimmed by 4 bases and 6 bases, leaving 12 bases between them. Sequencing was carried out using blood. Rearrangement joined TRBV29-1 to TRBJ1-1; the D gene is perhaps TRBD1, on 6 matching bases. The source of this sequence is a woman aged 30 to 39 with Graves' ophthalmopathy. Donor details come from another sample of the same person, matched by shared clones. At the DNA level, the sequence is TGCAGCGTTGTGACAGGTACGGCTGAAGCTTTCTTT. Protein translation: CSVVTGTAEAFF.